This T cell receptor beta chain was sequenced during a study of blood T cell repertoires in COVID-19 (dated by TCRdb to 2020 to 2022). Turning to the overall study: The collaborator samples originated in the United States, Italy and Spain and spanned the acute and convalescent phases of COVID-19. The prospective study material was composed of cDNA or gDNA derived from T cells, B-cell-depleted T cells, or PBMCs. Deeply sampled blood TCRbeta repertoires from subjects exposed to, actively infected with, or recovered from COVID-19 were included in the dataset. The repertoires were made available in a free public database intended to serve as a resource for research on the immune response to SARS-CoV-2. The samples were drawn from the first 160 participants of the ongoing ImmuneRACE study and from under 1,500 subjects provided by 6 global collaborators. The sample metadata nearly always contained a de-identified subject ID, COVID-19 status, age in years and sex. Where available, HLA class I and class II types were taken from metadata supplied by the sample provider and were not determined by assay-based typing. Results and caveats for the whole study, not just this receptor: The amount of clinical and demographic metadata varied by source and participant and was provided uncurated.

The immunoSEQ Assay, a bias-controlled multiplex PCR, was used to amplify TCRbeta CDR3 regions from genomic DNA. Under the source paper's analysis protocol: Nucleated cell counts per sample were estimated from amplification of reference gene primers within the assay. To quantify the absolute abundance of each unique TCRbeta CDR3 rearrangement, sequence reads were collapsed and filtered. Productive Simpson clonality was computed per sample as the square root of Simpson's diversity index over productive rearrangements. The table comes from immuneACCESS by way of TCRdb, which keeps in-frame sequences with V and J called. Part of the clones is missing from these tables; in studies checked, under half for an unresolved V gene and the rest for unknown reasons. That table supplies the V and J calls and clone size; D and trimming were determined from the DNA. In this sample the table shows around 120,000 clones, around 78% of which occur a single time. Of the sample, about 2.5% falls within the top ten clones.

A word on this clone: Its antigen remains unidentified. Base qualities were left out, and no much larger clone turns up one base away.

Reading from cysteine to phenylalanine, the CDR3 counts 13 amino acids. Just CDR3 DNA is preserved here, 39 bases in frame from base 1. A distance of 14 bases separates the germline ends of V and J, which lose 5 bases and 7 bases respectively. CDR1 is given as SGHTA and CDR2 as FQGTGA, both from the germline V gene. Whole blood was collected in K2EDTA tubes by collaborating institutions according to the institutions' own protocols. Collaborator samples were shipped for TCRbeta analysis as frozen whole blood, isolated PBMCs, or DNA extracted from either sample type. The sequenced material came from peripheral blood. Here the chain combines TRBV7-3 and TRBJ1-2; the D region possibly corresponds to TRBD1 (5 bases align). This TCR derives from a man between 65 and 80 years old with acute or convalescent COVID-19. The CDR3 amino acid sequence is: CASSPTGSAGYTF. Read as DNA, the sequence is TGTGCCAGCAGCCCAACAGGTTCGGCTGGCTACACCTTC. Reference TRBV7-3 and TRBJ1-2 genes cover what lies past the CDR3, so the full variable domain is GAGVSQTPSNKVTEKGKYVELRCDPISGHTALYWYRQSLGQGPEFLIYFQGTGAADDSGLPNDRFFAVRPEGSVSTLKIQRTERGDSAVYLCASSPTGSAGYTFGSGTRLTVV.